Shown below are 28 T cell receptor beta chains from a single sample sequenced in a study of identical twins (dated by TCRdb to about 2016). Receptors were amplified or captured by 5' RACE. Reads for this sample came from an Illumina HiSeq 2000. The public reads were run again by TCRdb, first through fastp at Q25 and then through MiXCR, and only productive beta chains were kept. One record per CDR3 amino acid sequence lists the most common genes and DNA. The sample records around 490,000 distinct CDR3 sequences, roughly an eighth of which are singletons. More than 0.8% of the sample belongs to the ten largest clones. These records were also assigned to another study, of yellow fever vaccine responses in identical twins.

The sequenced sample was CD4+ T cells sorted from blood. The receptors here all came from a woman younger than 35 in good health.

This clonotype was observed at least ten times. The chain joins TRBV12-3 or TRBV12-4 to TRBJ2-3; no reliable D call. The CDR3 runs to 14 residues. The germline V and J ends were trimmed by 3 bases and 5 bases, with 12 bases remaining between them. CDR3 DNA: TGTGCCAGCAGTTTCGGCGGAAAAGGAGATACGCAGTATTTT. It translates to CASSFGGKGDTQYF.

This clonotype occurred a few times. The chain links TRBV29-1 to TRBJ1-2; D unresolved. Germline lookup yields CDR1 SQVTM and CDR2 ANQGSEA. The CDR3 is 12 residues long. CDR3 sequence (DNA): TGCACCCAAGCGGGGTCTGAGTGTGGCTACACCTTC. Translation gives CTQAGSECGYTF.

The genes are TRBV20-1 and TRBJ2-2, with D possibly matching TRBD2 (5 bases). In germline, CDR1 is DFQATT, CDR2 SNEGSKA (reference sequence). The germline V and J ends were trimmed by 1 base and 1 base, with 10 bases remaining between them. CDR3 length: 15 residues. CDR3 in amino acids: CSARAGNKNTGELFF. In DNA, the CDR3 is TGCAGTGCTAGAGCGGGGAATAAGAACACCGGGGAGCTGTTTTTT.

V and J are TRBV6-1 and TRBJ2-7, with D maybe TRBD2 (5 bases). Germline CDR1 MNHNS, CDR2 SASEGT. This CDR3 spans 16 amino acids. V was pared by 7 bases and J by 0 bases, with 19 bases between. CDR3 in DNA: TGTGCCAGCACCCCAGATCGGGGTAGTGGCTCCTACGAGCAGTACTTC. Its translation is CASTPDRGSGSYEQYF.

The genes are TRBV7-2 and TRBJ2-7; 7 bases match TRBD2. Germline V gives CDR1 SGHTA, CDR2 FQGNSA. There are 14 residues in the CDR3. The V and J ends lost 2 bases and 3 bases, in that order; junction bases with no gene match: 4. The chain's CDR3 is CASSLTPGGYEQYF. CDR3 sequence (DNA): TGTGCCAGCAGCTTAACTCCGGGGGGCTACGAGCAGTACTTC.

The rearrangement joins TRBV11-2 to TRBJ2-3; D is tentatively TRBD1 or TRBD2 (6 bases each). Looked up from germline, CDR1 is SGHAT and CDR2 is FQNNGV. The CDR3 is made up of 16 amino acids. The germline V and J ends were trimmed by 4 bases and 2 bases, with 16 bases remaining between them. CDR3 protein: CASSSIGRGLTDTQYF. The CDR3 bases are TGTGCCAGCAGCTCGATCGGTCGGGGGCTCACAGATACGCAGTATTTT.

This chain connects TRBV5-6 to TRBJ2-3; D might be TRBD2 (6 bases). V dropped 3 bases and J dropped 2 bases, with 16 bases sitting between them. Germline V gene sequence: CDR1 SGHDT, CDR2 YYEEEE. The CDR3 is 16 residues long. CDR3: CASSSGTEGYTDTQYF. The CDR3 DNA follows: TGTGCCAGCAGCTCGGGGACGGAGGGGTACACAGATACGCAGTATTTT.

This sequence joins TRBV5-1 and TRBJ2-7; TRBD2 agrees at 9 bases. The CDR3 covers 16 residues. Germline V CDR1 and CDR2: SGHRS, YFSETQ. V gave up 3 bases and J gave up 0 bases; unmatched junction bases: 7. The CDR3 coding sequence is TGCGCCAGCAGCTGGGTTGGTAGCGGGGGCTCCTACGAGCAGTACTTC. Residues: CASSWVGSGGSYEQYF.

This rearrangement joins TRBV28 to TRBJ2-4, with unresolved D. The CDR3 consists of 14 residues. The V and J ends lost 3 bases and 0 bases respectively, with 6 bases between them. Germline CDR1 reads MDHEN; CDR2 reads SYDVKM. CDR3 in amino acids: CASSFPGAKNIQYF. For the CDR3, the DNA is TGTGCCAGCAGTTTCCCGGGAGCCAAAAACATTCAGTACTTC.

This CDR3 reads CASSPQAGVTYGYTF. The DNA of the CDR3 is TGTGCCAGCAGCCCTCAGGCAGGGGTTACCTATGGCTACACCTTC. The V gene is TRBV28, the J gene TRBJ1-2, with D perhaps matching TRBD1 (6 bases). The V gene's germline CDR1 is MDHEN and CDR2 SYDVKM. V was clipped by 6 bases and J by 4 bases, with 18 bases between them. This CDR3 is built from 15 residues.

Only a few counts were recorded for this clonotype. The V gene is TRBV2, the J gene TRBJ2-2; perhaps TRBD2 as D (6 bases). Germline CDR1 reads SNHLY; CDR2 reads FYNNEI. V dropped 7 bases and J dropped 4 bases, with 10 bases sitting between them. This CDR3 has 13 amino acids. The CDR3 coding sequence is TGTGCCAGCAAGCTAGCGAGCACCGGGGAGCTGTTTTTT. Protein: CASKLASTGELFF. Drawing the rest from reference TRBV2 and TRBJ2-2, the complete variable domain is EPEVTQTPSHQVTQMGQEVILRCVPISNHLYFYWYRQILGQKVEFLVSFYNNEISEKSEIFDDQFSVERPDGSNFTLKIRSTKLEDSAMYFCASKLASTGELFFGEGSRLTVL.

The V and J genes are TRBV18 and TRBJ2-5; 9 bases fit TRBD2. The germline V gene has CDR1 KGHSH and CDR2 LQKENI. V gave up 0 bases and J gave up 7 bases; unmatched junction bases: 6. The CDR3 totals 15 residues. The CDR3 DNA sequence: TGTGCCAGCTCACCACCGGCTAGCGGGGCTACGACCCAGTACTTC. Amino acid sequence: CASSPPASGATTQYF. Complete variable domain (other parts from reference TRBV18 and TRBJ2-5): NAGVMQNPRHLVRRRGQEARLRCSPMKGHSHVYWYRQLPEEGLKFMVYLQKENIIDESGMPKERFSAEFPKEGPSILRIQQVVRGDSAAYFCASSPPASGATTQYFGPGTRLLVL.

This clonotype was detected only a few times. In DNA, the CDR3 is TGCGCCAGCAGCCAAAGGACAGGAGGGGTATACAATGAGCAGTTCTTC. As protein: CASSQRTGGVYNEQFF. V gene TRBV5-1 combines with J gene TRBJ2-1; D possibly corresponds to TRBD1 (7 bases). CDR3 size: 16 residues. The germline V and J ends were trimmed by 4 bases and 4 bases, with 18 bases remaining between them. Germline assignment: CDR1 SGHRS and CDR2 YFSETQ.

This clonotype was detected a few times. The chain carries TRBV6-5 and TRBJ2-5; unclear D gene. Per germline, CDR1 MNHEY and CDR2 SVGAGI. Trimming pared 0 bases from V and 3 bases from J, leaving 11 bases between. There are 15 residues in the CDR3. CDR3 sequence: CASSYSLVGKETQYF. CDR3 coding DNA: TGTGCCAGCAGTTACTCATTAGTGGGGAAAGAGACCCAGTACTTC.

The chain joins TRBV5-6 to TRBJ2-7; the D gene is possibly TRBD2 (6 bases). V gave up 2 bases and J gave up 4 bases, with 16 bases separating them. In germline, CDR1 is SGHDT, CDR2 YYEEEE. The CDR3 runs 15 residues. In DNA form, the CDR3 reads TGTGCCAGCAGCTTAAGGCGGGACGGTGGGTACGAGCAGTACTTC. Amino acids: CASSLRRDGGYEQYF.

The chain has TRBV18 and TRBJ2-5, with TRBD1 matching 7 bases. Per the germline V gene, CDR1 is KGHSH and CDR2 is LQKENI. With V trimmed by 3 bases and J by 1 base, 8 bases remained unmatched. The CDR3 consists of 16 residues. This CDR3 is CASSPTTGMIQETQYF. CDR3 in DNA: TGTGCCAGCTCACCTACGACAGGGATGATCCAAGAGACCCAGTACTTC. Filled out from reference TRBV18 and TRBJ2-5, the complete variable domain reads NAGVMQNPRHLVRRRGQEARLRCSPMKGHSHVYWYRQLPEEGLKFMVYLQKENIIDESGMPKERFSAEFPKEGPSILRIQQVVRGDSAAYFCASSPTTGMIQETQYFGPGTRLLVL.

The chain combines TRBV4-2 with TRBJ2-1, with 7 bases matching TRBD2. J lost 5 bases, V lost 1 base, and 5 bases had no gene match. The CDR3 has 15 amino acids. CDR1 and CDR2 (germline): LGHNA, YNFKEQ. The CDR3 region is CASSQVVGGNNEQFF. DNA for the CDR3: TGTGCCAGCAGCCAAGTCGTCGGGGGGAACAATGAGCAGTTCTTC.

This clonotype was recorded a few times. The J gene is TRBJ2-7, the V gene TRBV29-1; maybe TRBD2 (7 bases). The V gene lost 2 bases and the J gene lost 6 bases, with 20 bases spanning the gap. Germline V lookup: CDR1 SQVTM, CDR2 ANQGSEA. The CDR3 has 15 amino acids. In nucleotides, the CDR3 is TGCAGCGTTGAAACGGGTAGGGGGGGTTCGGGCGAGCAGTACTTC. Translated: CSVETGRGGSGEQYF.

V is TRBV5-6 and J is TRBJ2-1; 7 nucleotides agree with TRBD2. Germline CDR1 reads SGHDT; CDR2 reads YYEEEE. This CDR3 contains 16 residues. The junction had 10 bases not matched to a gene; V was cut back by 3 bases and J by 4 bases. The CDR3 loop reads CASSSRGRGPYNEQFF. Written as DNA, the CDR3 is TGTGCCAGCAGCTCCCGGGGGAGGGGCCCTTACAATGAGCAGTTCTTC.

This clonotype was detected a few times. The CDR3 loop is CASSLNRGFTDTQYF. CDR3 DNA sequence: TGTGCCAGCAGTTTAAACAGGGGGTTTACAGATACGCAGTATTTT. This chain joins TRBV28 and TRBJ2-3; 8 bases fit TRBD1. The germline CDR1 and CDR2 sequences are MDHEN and SYDVKM. The CDR3 has 15 amino acids. The V and J ends lost 2 bases and 3 bases, in that order; junction bases with no gene match: 4. Full variable domain (remainder filled in from reference TRBV28 and TRBJ2-3): DVKVTQSSRYLVKRTGEKVFLECVQDMDHENMFWYRQDPGLGLRLIYFSYDVKMKEKGDIPEGYSVSREKKERFSLILESASTNQTSMYLCASSLNRGFTDTQYFGPGTRLTVL.

The chain has TRBV5-1 and TRBJ2-5, with no clear D. V gave up 6 bases and J gave up 2 bases, with 8 bases separating them. The CDR3 totals 12 residues. Germline CDR1 and CDR2: SGHRS and YFSETQ. The CDR3 region is CASTLEQETQYF. CDR3 DNA: TGCGCCAGCACACTCGAGCAAGAGACCCAGTACTTC.

This clonotype has a handful of counts. The chain carries TRBV30 and TRBJ2-1; a possible D gene is TRBD1 (6 bases). Between the trimmed V and J ends, which lost 2 bases and 5 bases, there was a span of 13 bases. The CDR3 has 14 residues. Germline V gene lookup returns CDR1 GTSNPN and CDR2 SVGIG (reference sequence). The CDR3 DNA follows: TGTGCCTGGAGTCAACAGGGTACCAACAATGAGCAGTTCTTC. Translating gives CAWSQQGTNNEQFF.

The table lists this clonotype with many counts. The chain has TRBV11-2 and TRBJ2-5, with 7 positions matching TRBD1. V lost 5 bases and J lost 4; bases outside the gene matches: 10. The CDR3 extends over 15 amino acids. Germline CDR1 is SGHAT and CDR2 is FQNNGV. The CDR3 nucleotides read TGTGCCAGCAGCCCGTCGAGGGGGCACCGAGAGACCCAGTACTTC. Protein: CASSPSRGHRETQYF. The whole variable domain, remainder taken from reference TRBV11-2 and TRBJ2-5, is EAGVAQSPRYKIIEKRQSVAFWCNPISGHATLYWYQQILGQGPKLLIQFQNNGVVDDSQLPKDRFSAERLKGVDSTLKIQPAKLEDSAVYLCASSPSRGHRETQYFGPGTRLLVL.

There are a few counts of this clonotype. J is TRBJ2-1 and V is TRBV11-3, with TRBD1 matching over 7 bases. This CDR3 is 16 amino acids long. Trimming cost V 0 bases and J 2 bases; bases outside gene matches: 4. CDR1 is SGHNT, CDR2 YENEEA, per germline. The CDR3 bases are TGTGCCAGCAGCTTAGATCCCCAGGGGGCCTACAATGAGCAGTTCTTC. This translates into CASSLDPQGAYNEQFF.

This clonotype was observed a handful of times. J is TRBJ2-5 and V is TRBV3-1; D call uncertain. In germline, CDR1 is LGHDT, CDR2 YNNKEL (reference sequence). V lost 1 base, J lost 10 bases, and 13 bases lay in between. The CDR3 contains 13 residues. In DNA, the CDR3 is TGTGCCAGCAGCCAAGGATCCGTAGAGGTCCAGTACTTC. Translating it yields CASSQGSVEVQYF.

This clonotype was counted many times. This CDR3 reads CASSLMRAASYEQYF. The CDR3 coding sequence is TGTGCCAGCAGTCTAATGAGGGCAGCCTCCTACGAGCAGTACTTC. The rearrangement uses TRBV7-8 and TRBJ2-7; a weak D match, TRBD2 (5 bases). Germline V gives CDR1 SGHVS, CDR2 FQNEAQ. The V gene lost 6 bases and the J gene lost 0 bases, with 15 bases spanning the gap. The CDR3 covers 15 residues.

This clonotype has only a few counts. The chain's CDR3 is CASSKKRGSEETQYF. CDR3 DNA: TGTGCCAGCAGCAAGAAGCGGGGTTCGGAAGAGACCCAGTACTTC. The chain is built from TRBV7-8 and TRBJ2-5, with 7 positions matching TRBD2. J lost 3 bases, V lost 5 bases, and 9 bases had no gene match. The CDR3 length is 15 residues. The germline CDR1 and CDR2 sequences are SGHVS and FQNEAQ.

V gene TRBV5-1 combines with J gene TRBJ2-1, with TRBD2 identical over 11 bases. Trimming removed 6 bases from V and 3 bases from J; junction bases left unmatched: 5. Germline V lookup: CDR1 SGHRS, CDR2 YFSETQ. The CDR3 spans 15 residues. DNA for the CDR3: TGCGCCAGCACAGCACTAGCGGGGGTCTACAATGAGCAGTTCTTC. It translates to CASTALAGVYNEQFF.